This note documents a single TCR beta chain sequence. Its target is unknown. The entry originates in a study of cytomegalovirus exposure and HLA in healthy donors. Points from the study as a whole: An ancestry cluster, one associated with Asian ancestry, reportedly showed fewer N-insertions than the approximately 650-donor mean in a later analysis. By a later analysis, the bulk of CMV-associated TCR beta chains appeared HLA-restricted. TCR beta V segments were, for the most part, productive about 87% or about 30% of the time in an earlier analysis.

Use of 60 Vbeta and 13 Jbeta primers characterized the PCR. In the authors' methods: An analysis performed later counted about 80 million unique TCR beta chains (approximately 12 million of them shared). Sequenced by immunoSEQ multiplex PCR; TCRdb stores in-frame clones only, minus some. The DNA was the basis for D and trimming; V, J and clone size are from that table. This sample's table reports 130,000 to 150,000 clones. The germline CDR1 and CDR2 sequences are ENHRY and SYGVKD. V was trimmed by 3 bases and J by 10 bases, leaving 21 bases between them. This CDR3 has 15 amino acids. This clonotype was sampled from a male donor in good health and CMV-seronegative. This chain joins TRBV10-3 and TRBJ1-1; D remains ambiguous. The material sequenced was PBMCs. The CDR3 protein is CAISDPSGPDMIAFF. CDR3 DNA sequence: TGTGCCATCAGTGACCCCAGTGGCCCTGACATGATAGCTTTCTTT.